This T cell receptor beta chain stems from a study of blood T cell repertoires in COVID-19. At the level of the study: T cells, B-cell-depleted T cells, or PBMCs provided the cDNA or gDNA that served as material.

Germline CDR1 SGHVS, CDR2 FQNEAQ. The CDR3 is made up of 16 amino acids. V lost 5 bases and J 4 bases, leaving 21 bases between the germline ends. In the original analysis: Cell counts per sample came from amplifying reference gene primers. Method: immunoSEQ multiplex PCR; TCRdb's copy keeps in-frame clones and lacks some. V and J calls and clone size follow that table, whereas D and trimming were derived from the DNA. This sample yields around 260,000 clones, of which 80% to 90% are seen a single time; 4% to 4.5% belongs to the top ten. The source is a woman in her twenties or thirties who had recovered from COVID-19. Sequences were obtained from PBMCs or T cells enriched from blood (not recorded which). The gene calls are TRBV7-8 and TRBJ2-7; maybe TRBD2 (7 bases). The CDR3 reads CASSPRFGKGGYEQYF. For the CDR3, the DNA is TGTGCCAGCAGCCCACGGTTCGGAAAGGGGGGGTACGAGCAGTACTTC.